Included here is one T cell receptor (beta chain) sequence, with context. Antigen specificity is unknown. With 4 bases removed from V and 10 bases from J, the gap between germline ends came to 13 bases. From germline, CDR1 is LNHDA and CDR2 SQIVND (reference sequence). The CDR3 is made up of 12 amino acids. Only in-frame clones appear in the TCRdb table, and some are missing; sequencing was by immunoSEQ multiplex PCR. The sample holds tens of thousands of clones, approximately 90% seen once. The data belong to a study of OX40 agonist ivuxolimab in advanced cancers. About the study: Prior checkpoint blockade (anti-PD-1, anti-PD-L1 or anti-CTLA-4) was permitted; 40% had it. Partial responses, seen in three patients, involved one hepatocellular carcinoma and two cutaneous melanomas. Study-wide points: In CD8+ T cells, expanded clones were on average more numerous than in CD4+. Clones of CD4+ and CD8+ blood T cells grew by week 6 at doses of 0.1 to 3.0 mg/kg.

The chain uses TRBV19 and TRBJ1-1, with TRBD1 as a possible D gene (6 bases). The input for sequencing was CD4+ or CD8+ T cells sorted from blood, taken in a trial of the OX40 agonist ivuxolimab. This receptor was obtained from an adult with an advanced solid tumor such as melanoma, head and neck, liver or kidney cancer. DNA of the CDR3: TGTGCCAGTAGTACCATAGACAGGACAGCTTTCTTT. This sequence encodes CASSTIDRTAFF.